These 16 T cell receptor beta chains were all obtained from the same sample, sequenced in a study of blood T cell repertoires in COVID-19 (TCRdb year 2020). Library preparation used the immunoSEQ multiplex PCR assay. This is the immuneACCESS table as TCRdb keeps it, with only in-frame sequences that have V and J called. A part of the clones is gone; compared with another copy, unresolved V genes explain less than half, and the rest is unexplained. For this sample there are fewer than 120,000 clones; around three quarters appear just once. Less than 10% of the sample is taken by the ten largest. Specimen: peripheral blood. Every receptor here comes from a woman aged 55-70 years with acute or convalescent COVID-19.

This chain links TRBV14 with TRBJ1-1, with D possibly TRBD1 on 6 matching bases. From germline, CDR1 is SGHDN and CDR2 FVKESK. The length of the CDR3 is 15 residues. The V end was cut by 2 bases, the J end by 3 bases, with 13 bases between. The CDR3 DNA is TGTGCCAGCAGCCAAACTCAGGGGAGGGACACTGAAGCTTTCTTT. Encoded protein: CASSQTQGRDTEAFF.

The rearrangement uses TRBV19 and TRBJ1-4, with D maybe TRBD1 (5 bases). Germline V gene sequence: CDR1 LNHDA, CDR2 SQIVND (reference sequence). Trimming cost V 9 bases and J 8 bases, with 19 bases left between them. This CDR3 spans 14 amino acids. CDR3 amino acids: CASRLGGRSEKLFF. The CDR3 nucleotides read TGTGCCAGCCGACTGGGGGGACGTTCGGAAAAACTGTTTTTT.

This chain connects TRBV4-2 to TRBJ1-2, with a possible D match to TRBD1 (6 bases). The germline gives CDR1 LGHNA, CDR2 YNFKEQ. CDR3 length equals 16 residues. V lost 4 bases, J lost 8 bases, and 23 bases lay in between. The CDR3 sequence is CASSRDPGQTWLGYTF. The CDR3, as DNA: TGTGCCAGCAGCCGAGATCCGGGACAAACCTGGCTAGGCTACACCTTC.

This clone has at least ten counts. V gene TRBV5-4 combines with J gene TRBJ1-1; no clear D. V was clipped by 4 bases and J by 4 bases, with 17 bases between them. CDR1 and CDR2 from the germline V gene are SGHNT and YYREEE (reference sequence). The CDR3 runs to 15 residues. As DNA, the CDR3 is TGTGCCAGCAGCGGAAAGAGGGAGGGTGGCACTGAAGCTTTCTTT. Translated, it gives CASSGKREGGTEAFF.

The chain carries TRBV15 and TRBJ1-1, with D uncertain. Germline loops: CDR1 LNHNV, CDR2 YYDKDF (reference sequence). The CDR3 sequence is 13 residues long. V gave up 3 bases and J gave up 2 bases, with 7 bases separating them. CDR3 protein: CATSSRGNTEAFF. CDR3 DNA sequence: TGTGCCACCAGCAGCCGGGGTAACACTGAAGCTTTCTTT. The whole variable domain, remainder taken from reference TRBV15 and TRBJ1-1, is DAMVIQNPRYQVTQFGKPVTLSCSQTLNHNVMYWYQQKSSQAPKLLFHYYDKDFNNEADTPDNFQSRRPNTSFCFLDIRSPGLGDTAMYLCATSSRGNTEAFFGQGTRLTVV.

V gene TRBV7-9 combines with J gene TRBJ2-7; TRBD2 matches 15 bases. Trimming cost V 5 bases and J 5 bases; bases outside gene matches: 4. This CDR3 is built from 15 residues. The germline CDR1 and CDR2 sequences are SEHNR and FQNEAQ (reference sequence). The CDR3, as DNA: TGTGCCAGCAGCATAGGGACTAGCGGGGGGAACGAGCAGTACTTC. This sequence encodes CASSIGTSGGNEQYF.

The rearrangement joins TRBV9 to TRBJ2-1, with 9 bases identical to TRBD1. This CDR3 region has 14 residues. After removal of 4 bases from V and 6 bases from J, the junction contained 5 bases not matched to a gene. Per germline, CDR1 SGDLS and CDR2 YYNGEE. CDR3 amino acids: CASSPRTGVNEQFF. CDR3 nucleotide sequence: TGTGCCAGCAGCCCGAGGACAGGGGTCAATGAGCAGTTCTTC.

This clone was seen a few times. The chain employs TRBV19 and TRBJ1-2; D call uncertain. Trimming took 5 bases from V and 8 from J, leaving 12 bases between them. Germline-derived CDR1 and CDR2 are LNHDA and SQIVND (reference sequence). The CDR3 loop spans 12 amino acids. The CDR3 nucleotides are TGTGCCAGTAGTCCCGGGGAGGGCGGCTACACCTTC. Residues: CASSPGEGGYTF.

The V gene is TRBV24-1, the J gene TRBJ1-5, with 8 nucleotides matching TRBD1. Germline CDR1 reads KGHDR; CDR2 reads SFDVKD. V trimming: 3 bases; J trimming: 4 bases; junction bases outside the gene matches: 7. CDR3 length: 16 amino acids. Here the CDR3 DNA reads TGTGCCACCAGTGATAGTACAGGGGGGGGGAATCAGCCCCAGCATTTT. It encodes CATSDSTGGGNQPQHF.

The CDR3 here is CASSLRGFNTDTQYF. DNA for the CDR3: TGCGCCAGCAGCTTGCGGGGTTTTAATACAGATACGCAGTATTTT. The chain joins TRBV5-1 to TRBJ2-3, with a possible D match to TRBD2 (5 bases). Germline V lookup: CDR1 SGHRS, CDR2 YFSETQ. V was shortened by 1 base and J by 3 bases, with 12 bases between the two germline ends. CDR3 length: 15 residues.

The V gene is TRBV7-2, the J gene TRBJ1-2, with a weak D call TRBD1 (5 bases). This CDR3 region has 14 residues. The V gene lost 7 bases and the J gene lost 4 bases, with 16 bases spanning the gap. Germline V gene sequence: CDR1 SGHTA, CDR2 FQGNSA. The CDR3 is CASIPSGEIYGYTF. The CDR3 DNA reads as TGTGCCAGCATTCCATCGGGGGAAATCTATGGCTACACCTTC.

CDR3 coding DNA: TGCGCCAGCAGCTCTCTCGGTAGAGCAGATACGCAGTATTTT. Translation gives CASSSLGRADTQYF. The chain joins TRBV5-1 to TRBJ2-3, with D uncertain. CDR3 length: 14 amino acids. The germline CDR1 and CDR2 sequences are SGHRS and YFSETQ. The V gene lost 3 bases and the J gene lost 4 bases, with 12 bases spanning the gap. Full variable domain (outside the CDR3, taken from reference TRBV5-1 and TRBJ2-3): KAGVTQTPRYLIKTRGQQVTLSCSPISGHRSVSWYQQTPGQGLQFLFEYFSETQRNKGNFPGRFSGRQFSNSRSEMNVSTLELGDSALYLCASSSLGRADTQYFGPGTRLTVL.

With regard to this clone: A junction end diverges from the germline sequence, so it may reflect a read error. This chain's CDR3 is CASRSLMGHRHF. DNA for the CDR3: TGTGCCAGCAGATCTCTTATGGGACACCGGCACTTC. The rearrangement joins TRBV6-5 to TRBJ2-7; weak D call: TRBD1 (6 bases). The CDR3 length is 12 residues. Germline V lookup: CDR1 MNHEY, CDR2 SVGAGI.

The count of this clone is one. The J gene is TRBJ1-6, the V gene TRBV7-9; unclear D gene. Germline V gene data show CDR1 as SEHNR and CDR2 as FQNEAQ (reference sequence). The length of the CDR3 is 15 residues. Trimming shortened V by 3 bases and J by 0 bases, and 6 bases separated the two germline ends. CDR3 in DNA: TGTGCCAGCAGCTTGAGCCTCTCCTATAATTCACCCCTCCACTTT. This codes for CASSLSLSYNSPLHF. Together with reference TRBV7-9 and TRBJ1-6, the CDR3 gives the full variable domain: DTGVSQNPRHKITKRGQNVTFRCDPISEHNRLYWYRQTLGQGPEFLTYFQNEAQLEKSRLLSDRFSAERPKGSFSTLEIQRTEQGDSAMYLCASSLSLSYNSPLHFGNGTRLTVT.

This clone was picked up many times. V and J are TRBV6-5 and TRBJ2-5, with 7 bases matching TRBD2. CDR1 is MNHEY and CDR2 is SVGAGI in the germline V gene. V shed 10 bases and J 6 bases; nucleotides not matched to a gene: 11. This CDR3 is built from 13 residues. DNA for the CDR3: TGTGCCACACTATCTCGGGGGGAAAAGACCCAGTACTTC. Translation gives CATLSRGEKTQYF.

This clone has a single count. The chain uses TRBV19 and TRBJ2-7; a weak D match, TRBD1 (6 bases). This CDR3 spans 14 amino acids. V was trimmed by 10 bases and J by 1 base, leaving 17 bases between them. The germline V gene encodes CDR1 LNHDA and CDR2 SQIVND (reference sequence). The CDR3 coding sequence is TGTGCCACTGCCCGACAGGTAACGTCCTACGAGCAGTACTTC. It translates to CATARQVTSYEQYF.